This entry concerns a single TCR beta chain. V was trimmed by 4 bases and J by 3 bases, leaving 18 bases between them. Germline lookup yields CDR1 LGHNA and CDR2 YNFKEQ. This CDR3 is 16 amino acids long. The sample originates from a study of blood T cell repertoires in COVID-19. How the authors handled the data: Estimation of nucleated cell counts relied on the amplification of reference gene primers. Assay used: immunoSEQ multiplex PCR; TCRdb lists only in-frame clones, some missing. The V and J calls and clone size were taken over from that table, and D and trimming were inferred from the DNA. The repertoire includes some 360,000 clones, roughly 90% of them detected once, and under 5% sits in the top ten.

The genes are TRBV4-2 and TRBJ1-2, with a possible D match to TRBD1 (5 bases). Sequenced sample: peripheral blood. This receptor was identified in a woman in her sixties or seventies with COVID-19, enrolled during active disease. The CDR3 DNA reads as TGTGCCAGCAGCCGAGGTACCGGGGGGAAAGACTATGGCTACACCTTC. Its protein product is CASSRGTGGKDYGYTF.